The sample holds a few counts of the clone carrying this T cell receptor (beta chain). The table came from immunoSEQ multiplex PCR; TCRdb's copy has only in-frame clones and leaves some out. The sample contains 290,000 or so clones, roughly 85% of which appear only once. The sample comes from a study of blood T cell repertoires in COVID-19. CDR3 length equals 12 residues. Germline CDR1 reads KGHDR; CDR2 reads SFDVKD. Trimming took off 8 bases at V and 1 base at J, with 7 bases between the two ends. Sequenced: peripheral blood. The TCR sequence derives from a man aged 45-60 years with active or convalescent COVID-19. This chain links TRBV24-1 with TRBJ1-1; TRBD1 might be the D (6 bases). The CDR3 protein is CATMDRNTEAFF. CDR3 sequence (DNA): TGTGCCACCATGGACAGGAACACTGAAGCTTTCTTT.